A single sample gave rise to the 22 T cell receptor beta chains below, sequenced in a study of cytomegalovirus exposure and HLA in healthy donors. Use of 60 Vbeta and 13 Jbeta primers characterized the PCR. Generated by immunoSEQ multiplex PCR, the TCRdb table keeps only in-frame clones and is missing some. There are 100,000 to 150,000 clones in the sample; more than 75% occur only once, and over 1.2% lies in the top ten. The sample was PBMCs. The receptors were sampled from a female donor in good health and CMV-seronegative.

The CDR3 nucleotides are TGTGCCAGCAGTCGAAGCCTCAGGGGGACAGGAAACACCATATATTTT. Amino acid sequence: CASSRSLRGTGNTIYF. This chain connects TRBV28 to TRBJ1-3; 7 bases line up with TRBD1. The CDR3 consists of 16 residues. Germline V gene sequence: CDR1 MDHEN, CDR2 SYDVKM. The junction had 11 bases not matched to a gene; V was cut back by 5 bases and J by 4 bases.

The rearrangement joins TRBV9 to TRBJ2-5; TRBD2 matches at 11 bases. The CDR3 has 15 amino acids. The junction had 2 bases not matched to a gene; V was cut back by 0 bases and J by 4 bases. CDR1 is SGDLS and CDR2 is YYNGEE in the germline V gene. The CDR3 here is CASSVDTSGGETQYF. DNA of the CDR3: TGTGCCAGCAGCGTAGACACTAGCGGGGGAGAGACCCAGTACTTC.

With regard to this clone: Germline and junction disagree at one end, which may indicate a read error. V gene TRBV6-1 combines with J gene TRBJ2-2; 9 bases align to TRBD2. Germline assignment: CDR1 MNHNS and CDR2 SASEGT. CDR3 size: 16 residues. In DNA form, the CDR3 reads TGTGCCAGCAATGAAGCGGGAGGCCAGAACACCGGGGAGCTGTTTTTT. It codes for CASNEAGGQNTGELFF.

V is TRBV27 and J is TRBJ2-3, with D possibly being TRBD1 (6 bases). Germline V gene lookup returns CDR1 MNHEY and CDR2 SMNVEV (reference sequence). Trimming stripped 5 bases from V and 1 base from J, with 16 bases between. The CDR3 sequence is 16 residues long. The CDR3 sequence is CASSLQGFVGTDTQYF. CDR3 bases: TGTGCCAGCAGTCTCCAGGGGTTCGTGGGCACAGATACGCAGTATTTT.

This chain joins TRBV6-5 and TRBJ1-4; the D gene is possibly TRBD1 (5 bases). With 3 bases removed from V and 0 bases from J, the gap between germline ends came to 11 bases. CDR3 length: 16 amino acids. CDR1 is MNHEY, CDR2 SVGAGI, per germline. The chain's CDR3 is CASSYTGGTTNEKLFF. Here the CDR3 DNA reads TGTGCCAGCAGTTATACAGGCGGAACAACTAATGAAAAACTGTTTTTT.

The gene calls are TRBV28 and TRBJ2-1; D may be TRBD2 (6 bases). The CDR3 spans 12 residues. V dropped 3 bases and J dropped 15 bases, with 15 bases sitting between them. Germline lookup yields CDR1 MDHEN and CDR2 SYDVKM. In nucleotides, the CDR3 is TGTGCCAGCAGTTTGGAAACTAGCTCGCCGTTCTTC. It is translated as CASSLETSSPFF.

This chain connects TRBV25-1 to TRBJ2-5, with 9 bases lining up with TRBD2. Germline lookup yields CDR1 MGHDK and CDR2 SYGVNS. Trimming took 6 bases from V and 0 from J; bases not matched to a gene: 5. This CDR3 comprises 15 residues. CDR3 residues: CASSPSSGDQETQYF. The CDR3 DNA follows: TGTGCCAGCAGCCCCTCTAGCGGGGACCAAGAGACCCAGTACTTC.

The chain is built from TRBV6-6 and TRBJ2-7, with D hard to call. This CDR3 region has 11 residues. Between the trimmed V and J ends, which lost 6 bases and 4 bases, there was a span of 7 bases. The germline V gene encodes CDR1 MNHNY and CDR2 SVGAGI (reference sequence). CDR3 sequence reads: CASSPYYEQYF. The CDR3 DNA is TGTGCCAGCAGCCCCTATTACGAGCAGTACTTC.

CDR3 residues: CASATLGVRSYEQYF. DNA of the CDR3: TGTGCCAGCGCGACCCTCGGAGTACGCTCCTACGAGCAGTACTTC. The V gene is TRBV28, the J gene TRBJ2-7; D is unclear. The germline CDR1 and CDR2 sequences are MDHEN and SYDVKM. The CDR3 sequence is 15 residues long. The ends were cut back, 8 bases at V and 0 bases at J, with 17 bases in the middle.

The chain employs TRBV10-3 and TRBJ2-7; 11 bases fit TRBD2. This CDR3 contains 16 residues. V shed 7 bases, J shed 4 bases, and the junction held 12 bases outside the gene matches. The germline V gene has CDR1 ENHRY and CDR2 SYGVKD. The CDR3 DNA follows: TGTGCCATCATGCCTGGCACTAGCGGGAGATGGTACGAGCAGTACTTC. It encodes CAIMPGTSGRWYEQYF.

This clone was seen a handful of times. The gene calls are TRBV28 and TRBJ2-7; D is unclear. CDR1 MDHEN and CDR2 SYDVKM come from the germline V gene. The CDR3 covers 11 residues. Trimming removed 3 bases at V and 7 bases at J, with 7 bases between. The CDR3, as DNA: TGTGCCAGCAGTTTCGCCCAGGAGCAGTACTTC. It encodes CASSFAQEQYF.

This chain uses TRBV7-2 with TRBJ2-7; D is possibly TRBD2 (5 bases). Germline-derived CDR1 and CDR2 are SGHTA and FQGNSA. V dropped 1 base and J dropped 2 bases, with 15 bases sitting between them. This CDR3 contains 16 residues. CDR3 nucleotide sequence: TGTGCCAGCAGCTTAGTGCTAGCTTCCCCAGCCTACGAGCAGTACTTC. Translated: CASSLVLASPAYEQYF.

The rearrangement links TRBV9 to TRBJ2-7; 8 bases are shared with TRBD2. Germline V gives CDR1 SGDLS, CDR2 YYNGEE. The CDR3 loop spans 15 amino acids. The ends lost 4 bases at V and 1 base at J; junction bases unmatched: 7. The CDR3 region is CASSLSGRTSYEQYF. The DNA of the CDR3 is TGTGCCAGCAGCCTAAGCGGGAGAACGTCCTACGAGCAGTACTTC.

This chain connects TRBV6-1 to TRBJ1-3, with 10 bases fitting TRBD1. J was trimmed by 6 bases and V by 8 bases; bases with no gene match: 4. CDR3 length: 13 amino acids. Per germline, CDR1 MNHNS and CDR2 SASEGT. The CDR3 coding sequence is TGTGCCAGCCGACAGGGGGCTGTAAACACCATATATTTT. Protein sequence: CASRQGAVNTIYF.

There are a few counts of this clone. The chain uses TRBV27 and TRBJ2-5, with D maybe TRBD1 (6 bases). The DNA end is a closer match to TRBJ2-7, so the J assignment may be wrong. Germline V gene sequence: CDR1 MNHEY, CDR2 SMNVEV (reference sequence). The length of the CDR3 is 12 residues. The CDR3: CASTPGHYEQYF. The CDR3 DNA reads as TGTGCCAGCACCCCGGGACACTACGAGCAGTACTTC.

The rearrangement links TRBV7-9 to TRBJ2-7; a weak D match, TRBD2 (5 bases). Between the trimmed V and J ends, which lost 1 base and 6 bases, there was a span of 19 bases. The CDR3 has 16 amino acids. From germline, CDR1 is SEHNR and CDR2 FQNEAQ (reference sequence). Written as DNA, the CDR3 is TGTGCCAGCAGCTTAGGGGGTTTGGGTCTAGGAGGCGAGCAGTACTTC. This encodes CASSLGGLGLGGEQYF. The variable domain in full, completed from reference TRBV7-9 and TRBJ2-7, reads DTGVSQNPRHKITKRGQNVTFRCDPISEHNRLYWYRQTLGQGPEFLTYFQNEAQLEKSRLLSDRFSAERPKGSFSTLEIQRTEQGDSAMYLCASSLGGLGLGGEQYFGPGTRLTVT.

The chain carries TRBV4-3 and TRBJ2-7; D may be TRBD1 (6 bases). This CDR3 is built from 14 residues. The V and J ends lost 0 bases and 3 bases respectively, with 9 bases between them. Looked up from germline, CDR1 is LGHNA and CDR2 is YSLEER. The CDR3 sequence is CASSQESRGYEQYF. CDR3 bases: TGCGCCAGCAGCCAAGAATCCAGGGGCTACGAGCAGTACTTC.

The sample holds a few counts of this clone. V is TRBV4-2 and J is TRBJ2-5, with 8 bases identical to TRBD1. The J call may be wrong; the DNA end is better matched by TRBJ2-7. The CDR3 runs 14 residues. Per the germline V gene, CDR1 is LGHNA and CDR2 is YNFKEQ. The CDR3 bases are TGTGCCAGCAGCGACCGACAGGGGACCCACGAGCAGTACTTC. Residues: CASSDRQGTHEQYF.

The chain uses TRBV27 and TRBJ1-2, with TRBD1 matching over 11 bases. Trimming removed 6 bases from V and 8 bases from J; junction bases left unmatched: 8. The germline V gene has CDR1 MNHEY and CDR2 SMNVEV (reference sequence). The CDR3 sequence is 14 residues long. Written as DNA, the CDR3 is TGTGCCAGCAGCCCAGGACAGGGGGCGCGAGGCTACACCTTC. Residues: CASSPGQGARGYTF.

The rearrangement uses TRBV19 and TRBJ1-1; 8 nucleotides match TRBD1. V shed 6 bases, J shed 0 bases, and the junction held 6 bases outside the gene matches. Germline V CDR1 and CDR2: LNHDA, SQIVND (reference sequence). The CDR3 is 15 amino acids. The CDR3 reads CASRRTGTMNTEAFF. The DNA for the CDR3 is TGTGCCAGTAGACGGACAGGGACCATGAACACTGAAGCTTTCTTT.

This sequence joins TRBV10-3 and TRBJ1-4; D possibly corresponds to TRBD1 (6 bases). Trimming removed 10 bases from V and 3 bases from J, with 15 bases in between. CDR1 is ENHRY and CDR2 is SYGVKD in the germline V gene. This CDR3 comprises 14 residues. For the CDR3, the DNA is TGTGCCACCAGCCCAGGGGCTGCTAATGAAAAACTGTTTTTT. Encoded protein: CATSPGAANEKLFF.

The chain couples TRBV5-1 to TRBJ2-3, with 10 positions matching TRBD2. The CDR3 loop spans 16 amino acids. J gave up 14 bases and V 4 bases, and 19 bases lay outside the gene matches. Germline loops: CDR1 SGHRS, CDR2 YFSETQ. The CDR3 bases are TGCGCCAGCAGCCTAGGACAGGGAGCGAGCGGGAGGGCCCCGTATTTT. Protein sequence: CASSLGQGASGRAPYF.